Following are 9 T cell receptor beta chains from one sample sequenced in a study of T cell responses to AZD1222 COVID-19 vaccine. Libraries were prepared by immunoSEQ multiplex PCR; TCRdb keeps only in-frame clonotypes and omits some of them. The table includes about 100,000 clones, 87% detected once. This specimen was peripheral blood, taken 28 days after the second AZD1222 dose. Every receptor here comes from an adult who received the AZD1222 COVID-19 vaccine.

The chain employs TRBV21-1 and TRBJ1-5. TRBV21-1 counts as a pseudogene. The CDR3 is made up of 12 amino acids. This chain's CDR3 is CASSYSNQPQHF. The CDR3 nucleotides are TGTGCCTCCTCCTATAGCAATCAGCCCCAGCATTTT.

The gene calls are TRBV10-1 and TRBJ2-3; 8 nucleotides align to TRBD1. V was pared by 4 bases and J by 3 bases, with 3 bases of the junction left unmatched. Germline-derived CDR1 and CDR2 are WNHNN and SYGVQD (reference sequence). This CDR3 is 14 amino acids long. The CDR3 loop is CASSGQGPTDTQYF. CDR3 sequence (DNA): TGCGCCAGCAGTGGACAGGGGCCAACAGATACGCAGTATTTT.

This chain connects TRBV2 to TRBJ1-1, with D tentatively TRBD1 (5 bases). This CDR3 region has 14 residues. The germline V gene has CDR1 SNHLY and CDR2 FYNNEI. Trimming took off 10 bases at V and 4 bases at J, with 19 bases between the two ends. CDR3 DNA sequence: TGTGCCATTCGCCAGGGTGGCTTGAGCACTGAAGCTTTCTTT. It translates to CAIRQGGLSTEAFF.

This clone was recorded a few times. The V and J genes are TRBV7-9 and TRBJ2-7; no firm D call. From germline, CDR1 is SEHNR and CDR2 FQNEAQ (reference sequence). The CDR3 has 14 residues. V shed 6 bases and J shed 3 bases, with 15 bases lying between them. The CDR3 region is CASSYSGIHYEQYF. The CDR3 region has the DNA TGTGCCAGCAGTTATTCCGGAATACACTACGAGCAGTACTTC.

This clone was observed once. The chain uses TRBV10-3 and TRBJ2-2, with D possibly matching TRBD2 (5 bases). The CDR3 totals 15 residues. V dropped 10 bases and J dropped 3 bases, with 18 bases sitting between them. Germline V CDR1 and CDR2: ENHRY, SYGVKD. CDR3 in amino acids: CATDPRRGDTGELFF. The CDR3 nucleotides are TGTGCCACCGATCCCCGCCGGGGTGACACCGGGGAGCTGTTTTTT.

This clone appeared a few times. V is TRBV2 and J is TRBJ1-3; 7 bases map to TRBD1. CDR1 and CDR2 (germline): SNHLY, FYNNEI. The J segment lost 0 bases and the V segment lost 9 bases, leaving 5 bases of the junction unmatched. This CDR3 region has 14 residues. The CDR3 DNA is TGTGCCAGTTCGGACAGGAGCTCTGGAAACACCATATATTTT. The encoded protein is CASSDRSSGNTIYF.

This clone came up a few times. This chain links TRBV19 with TRBJ2-2; 12 bases are a match to TRBD2. The CDR3 spans 15 residues. The J segment lost 5 bases and the V segment lost 5 bases, leaving 3 bases of the junction unmatched. The germline gives CDR1 LNHDA, CDR2 SQIVND (reference sequence). Written as DNA, the CDR3 is TGTGCCAGTAGTTTTGGACTAGCGGGGACCGGGGAGCTGTTTTTT. It yields the protein CASSFGLAGTGELFF.

This rearrangement joins TRBV19 to TRBJ2-5, with TRBD2 identical over 9 bases. The V segment lost 4 bases and the J segment 6 bases; nucleotides outside the gene matches: 0. Germline V CDR1 and CDR2: LNHDA, SQIVND (reference sequence). The CDR3 length is 12 residues. The CDR3 reads CASSTSGKTQYF. The CDR3 DNA sequence: TGTGCCAGTAGTACTAGCGGGAAGACCCAGTACTTC.

This chain connects TRBV10-3 to TRBJ2-1; D might be TRBD2 (6 bases). The CDR3 is 12 residues long. V lost 4 bases and J 7 bases, leaving 8 bases between the germline ends. Germline lookup yields CDR1 ENHRY and CDR2 SYGVKD. The CDR3 DNA reads as TGTGCCATCAGTGTCGGGAGTAATGAGCAGTTCTTC. Its protein is CAISVGSNEQFF.